This T cell receptor beta chain stems from a study of blood T cell repertoires in COVID-19. Background on the study: Samples of COVID-19 (acute and convalescent) were obtained from the United States, Italy and Spain. PBMCs, B-cell-depleted T cells, or T cells provided the cDNA or gDNA that made up the material.

The CDR3 consists of 15 residues. Trimming stripped 4 bases from V and 2 bases from J, with 15 bases between. The germline V gene encodes CDR1 ENHRY and CDR2 SYGVKD. Authors' processing steps: Reference gene primer amplification in the assay estimated nucleated cell counts. Clones were read by immunoSEQ multiplex PCR, and TCRdb kept only the in-frame ones, dropping some. That table is the source of V, J and clone size, and D and trimming were worked out from the DNA. This table has fewer than 200,000 clones, about 85% appearing once. The receptor's source is a woman older than 75 with acute or convalescent COVID-19. J is TRBJ2-7 and V is TRBV10-3, with D possibly being TRBD2 (6 bases). What was sequenced was peripheral blood. The CDR3 DNA sequence: TGTGCCATCAGTGCCATCCCGGAGGGGCCCTACGAGCAGTACTTC. This gives the protein CAISAIPEGPYEQYF.